This passage covers 5 T cell receptor beta chains from one sample sequenced in a study of cytomegalovirus exposure and HLA in healthy donors. The PCR employed 60 Vbeta primers together with 13 Jbeta primers. The data were produced by immunoSEQ multiplex PCR, yet TCRdb's version contains in-frame clones alone and is incomplete. The data contain around 140,000 clones, roughly 78% of them singletons. The sequencing input was PBMCs. These receptors came from a man in his fifties or sixties in good health and CMV-seropositive.

V and J are TRBV5-1 and TRBJ1-4; possible D gene TRBD1, 5 bases. In germline, CDR1 is SGHRS, CDR2 YFSETQ. The CDR3 has 15 residues. V lost 3 bases and J lost 7, with 16 bases in between. The CDR3 bases are TGCGCCAGCAGCTCAACGGGGACTTTAGGTGAAAAACTGTTTTTT. This codes for CASSSTGTLGEKLFF.

The rearrangement joins TRBV4-3 to TRBJ2-1; 7 bases align to TRBD2. Germline assignment: CDR1 LGHNA and CDR2 YSLEER. Germline trimming cut 1 base from V and 4 bases from J; bases unmatched to any gene: 4. The CDR3 extends over 15 amino acids. The CDR3 coding sequence is TGCGCCAGCAGCCAAGGGGCTAGCGGTTACAATGAGCAGTTCTTC. This codes for CASSQGASGYNEQFF.

The chain couples TRBV6-6 to TRBJ2-7; tentatively, D is TRBD2 (5 bases). CDR3 length: 12 residues. Germline V gives CDR1 MNHNY, CDR2 SVGAGI (reference sequence). V was shortened by 6 bases and J by 3 bases, with 9 bases between the two germline ends. CDR3 loop: CASRIGSYEQYF. DNA of the CDR3: TGTGCCAGCAGAATAGGGAGCTACGAGCAGTACTTC.

This clone was seen a few times. The rearrangement links TRBV18 to TRBJ1-1, with 10 nucleotides matching TRBD1. CDR1 is KGHSH, CDR2 LQKENI, per germline. J lost 4 bases, V lost 5 bases, and 4 bases had no gene match. The CDR3 has 14 residues. DNA for the CDR3: TGTGCCAGCTCAACGGACAGGGGGTCCACTGAAGCTTTCTTT. Translated, it gives CASSTDRGSTEAFF.

The V and J genes are TRBV2 and TRBJ2-1, with 7 bases identical to TRBD2. The germline V gene has CDR1 SNHLY and CDR2 FYNNEI. CDR3 length equals 13 residues. The V segment lost 8 bases and the J segment 3 bases; nucleotides outside the gene matches: 4. DNA for the CDR3: TGTGCCAGCGGGGGGGAGGGCTACAATGAGCAGTTCTTC. Its protein is CASGGEGYNEQFF.